The next 31 T cell receptor beta chains were all read from a single sample in a study of blood T cell repertoires in COVID-19. The table came from immunoSEQ multiplex PCR; TCRdb's copy has only in-frame clones and leaves some out. The sample contains about 300,000 clones, 85% of which appear only once. The specimen was PBMCs or T cells enriched from blood (not recorded which). Receptors originate from a woman aged 45 to 65 who had recovered from COVID-19.

The gene calls are TRBV28 and TRBJ2-1, with TRBD1 as a possible D gene (6 bases). Trimming took 8 bases from V and 7 from J, leaving 18 bases between them. The CDR3 loop spans 14 amino acids. Germline assignment: CDR1 MDHEN and CDR2 SYDVKM. CDR3 nucleotides: TGTGCCAGCCATGCCCATGGACAGTCAAATGAGCAGTTCTTC. As protein: CASHAHGQSNEQFF.

This clone was detected a few times. This chain uses TRBV7-6 with TRBJ2-5, with TRBD1 identical over 11 bases. With 5 bases clipped from V and 5 bases from J, the junction kept 10 bases outside the gene matches. The CDR3 is 16 residues long. In germline, CDR1 is SGHVS, CDR2 FNYEAQ. The CDR3 protein is CASSGSGTGGLETQYF. In DNA form, the CDR3 reads TGTGCCAGCAGCGGGAGCGGGACAGGGGGTTTGGAGACCCAGTACTTC.

The chain links TRBV3-1 (or the pseudogene TRBV3-2) to TRBJ1-2; weak D call: TRBD1 (5 bases). Germline values: CDR1 LGHDT, CDR2 YNNKEL (reference sequence). The CDR3 has 13 residues. V lost 4 bases to trimming and J lost 4 bases, with 10 bases between them. The CDR3 loop reads CASSPGLGYGYTF. CDR3 bases: TGTGCCAGCAGCCCGGGACTAGGCTATGGCTACACCTTC.

CDR3 nucleotides: TGTGCCAGCAGTTTCCCCGCGGGGGACAGGACGCAAGAGACCCAGTACTTC. This gives the protein CASSFPAGDRTQETQYF. The gene calls are TRBV28 and TRBJ2-5; weak D call: TRBD1 (8 bases). The CDR3 has 17 residues. Germline CDR1 and CDR2: MDHEN and SYDVKM. The V end was cut by 3 bases, the J end by 2 bases, with 19 bases between.

The chain employs TRBV5-5 and TRBJ2-2, with TRBD2 identical over 7 bases. The CDR3 runs to 15 residues. Trimming cost V 3 bases and J 5 bases; bases outside gene matches: 7. Germline V gene sequence: CDR1 SGHKS, CDR2 YYEKEE (reference sequence). The CDR3 coding sequence is TGTGCCAGCAGCTCACGCGGGGGTTGGACCGGGGAGCTGTTTTTT. It specifies CASSSRGGWTGELFF.

This chain uses TRBV6-2 or TRBV6-3 with TRBJ2-7; D is perhaps TRBD2 (5 bases). Trimming left V 0 bases short and J 4 bases short, with 7 bases between. The CDR3 runs 13 residues. Germline CDR1 is MNHEY and CDR2 is SVGEGT. This chain's CDR3 is CASSYSRGYEQYF. The CDR3 DNA sequence: TGTGCCAGCAGTTACTCTCGGGGTTACGAGCAGTACTTC.

This chain joins TRBV19 and TRBJ2-1; perhaps TRBD1 as D (6 bases). Germline loops: CDR1 LNHDA, CDR2 SQIVND (reference sequence). CDR3 size: 13 residues. Trimming took off 9 bases at V and 2 bases at J, with 11 bases between the two ends. CDR3 coding DNA: TGTGCCAGCCGTTACAGGGCCTACAATGAGCAGTTCTTC. Translated, it gives CASRYRAYNEQFF.

This sequence joins TRBV19 and TRBJ2-5, with 8 positions matching TRBD2. Trimming took 4 bases from V and 5 from J; bases not matched to a gene: 3. Germline V gene sequence: CDR1 LNHDA, CDR2 SQIVND (reference sequence). CDR3 length: 13 residues. CDR3 sequence (DNA): TGTGCCAGTAGTACAGTAGCGGGGGAGACCCAGTACTTC. It codes for CASSTVAGETQYF.

The gene calls are TRBV5-5 and TRBJ2-5; 8 positions agree with TRBD1. Germline trimming cut 3 bases from V and 4 bases from J; bases unmatched to any gene: 5. The CDR3 runs 14 residues. Germline V CDR1 and CDR2: SGHKS, YYEKEE (reference sequence). CDR3 protein: CASSSQGAGETQYF. Here the CDR3 DNA reads TGTGCCAGCAGCTCCCAGGGGGCTGGAGAGACCCAGTACTTC.

This rearrangement joins TRBV13 to TRBJ1-1; tentatively, D is TRBD1 (6 bases). The germline gives CDR1 PRHDT, CDR2 FYEKMQ (reference sequence). The CDR3 is 14 amino acids. Trimming removed 7 bases at V and 7 bases at J, with 19 bases between. CDR3 loop: CASTKGSRGGEAFF. The DNA of the CDR3 is TGTGCCAGCACCAAAGGAAGCAGGGGCGGTGAAGCTTTCTTT.

The chain uses TRBV3-1 (or the pseudogene TRBV3-2) and TRBJ2-2; D is perhaps TRBD1 (6 bases). CDR1 is LGHDT, CDR2 YNNKEL, per germline (reference sequence). Trimming pared 3 bases from V and 5 bases from J, leaving 19 bases between. The CDR3 has 17 amino acids. CDR3 in amino acids: CASSQSRGCESTGELFF. In DNA, the CDR3 is TGTGCCAGCAGCCAGAGCAGGGGCTGCGAATCTACCGGGGAGCTGTTTTTT.

V gene TRBV19 combines with J gene TRBJ2-3; the match to TRBD2 covers 13 bases. The CDR3 spans 17 residues. Germline V CDR1 and CDR2: LNHDA, SQIVND (reference sequence). V lost 4 bases, J lost 5 bases, and 9 bases stayed unmatched. DNA for the CDR3: TGTGCCAGTAGTAGTCCGGGACTAGCGGGAAGGGGAGATACGCAGTATTTT. The encoded protein is CASSSPGLAGRGDTQYF.

The chain links TRBV5-4 to TRBJ2-1; TRBD1 matches 7 bases. With V trimmed by 4 bases and J by 9 bases, 4 bases remained unmatched. CDR1 SGHNT and CDR2 YYREEE come from the germline V gene (reference sequence). This CDR3 is 12 amino acids long. CDR3 amino acids: CASSTQGLEQFF. The CDR3, as DNA: TGTGCCAGCAGCACACAGGGGCTTGAGCAGTTCTTC.

The chain has TRBV10-1 and TRBJ2-1; TRBD2 matches at 7 bases. Germline V lookup: CDR1 WNHNN, CDR2 SYGVQD (reference sequence). V shed 3 bases and J 5 bases; nucleotides not matched to a gene: 7. The CDR3 has 15 residues. CDR3 DNA: TGCGCCAGCAGTGATTGGGCTAGCGGACACAATGAGCAGTTCTTC. Translated: CASSDWASGHNEQFF.

The genes are TRBV19 and TRBJ2-7; TRBD2 matches 9 bases. This CDR3 spans 15 amino acids. The ends lost 5 bases at V and 4 bases at J; junction bases unmatched: 9. In germline, CDR1 is LNHDA, CDR2 SQIVND (reference sequence). The CDR3 bases are TGTGCCAGTAGTGATCCGGGACTAGCCCCATACGAGCAGTACTTC. As protein: CASSDPGLAPYEQYF.

This chain joins TRBV9 and TRBJ1-2; 7 bases line up with TRBD1. This CDR3 has 14 amino acids. The germline CDR1 and CDR2 sequences are SGDLS and YYNGEE. V was pared by 2 bases and J by 5 bases, with 6 bases of the junction left unmatched. In nucleotides, the CDR3 is TGTGCCAGCAGCGTCACAGGGGCAGGGTATGGCTACACCTTC. It is translated as CASSVTGAGYGYTF. Based on the CDR3 plus reference TRBV9 and TRBJ1-2, the full variable domain is DSGVTQTPKHLITATGQRVTLRCSPRSGDLSVYWYQQSLDQGLQFLIQYYNGEERAKGNILERFSAQQFPDLHSELNLSSLELGDSALYFCASSVTGAGYGYTFGSGTRLTVV.

CDR3 DNA: TGCGCCAGCAGCCCGAGTCCCGGGACAGGGGCTGGAAACACCATATATTTT. It codes for CASSPSPGTGAGNTIYF. The chain carries TRBV5-1 and TRBJ1-3; 10 nucleotides agree with TRBD1. After removal of 4 bases from V and 2 bases from J, the junction contained 9 bases not matched to a gene. The CDR3 runs 17 residues. From germline, CDR1 is SGHRS and CDR2 YFSETQ.

The sample holds a few counts of this clone. The rearrangement joins TRBV11-1 to TRBJ1-6; 7 nucleotides align to TRBD1. The CDR3 is made up of 15 amino acids. The J segment lost 10 bases and the V segment lost 2 bases, leaving 8 bases of the junction unmatched. Germline CDR1 SGHAT, CDR2 FQDESV (reference sequence). CDR3 region: CASSLSRGLGSPLHF. The CDR3 DNA follows: TGTGCCAGCAGCTTATCGAGGGGGCTTGGATCACCCCTCCACTTT.

The rearrangement uses TRBV19 and TRBJ2-3, with 8 positions matching TRBD1. V dropped 7 bases and J dropped 3; count of bases not matched to a gene: 6. There are 14 residues in the CDR3. Germline CDR1 reads LNHDA; CDR2 reads SQIVND (reference sequence). The CDR3 is CASKDRVWTDTQYF. CDR3 coding DNA: TGTGCCAGTAAGGACAGGGTTTGGACAGATACGCAGTATTTT.

The CDR3 loop is CASSIARVFGYTF. The CDR3 nucleotides are TGTGCCAGTAGTATCGCCAGGGTCTTCGGCTACACCTTC. The chain carries TRBV19 and TRBJ1-2; D perhaps matches TRBD1 (5 bases). CDR3 length equals 13 residues. Trimming pared 3 bases from V and 8 bases from J, leaving 13 bases between. Germline CDR1 and CDR2: LNHDA and SQIVND (reference sequence).

J is TRBJ1-1 and V is TRBV28, with 11 bases lining up with TRBD1. The CDR3 totals 16 residues. Germline CDR1 and CDR2: MDHEN and SYDVKM. Trimming cost V 6 bases and J 4 bases; bases outside gene matches: 10. CDR3 protein: CASRTSDRGRVTEAFF. DNA for the CDR3: TGTGCCAGCAGGACGTCGGACAGGGGGCGAGTCACTGAAGCTTTCTTT.

The CDR3 sequence: CASSPTGVQDTQYF. DNA of the CDR3: TGTGCCAGCAGCCCGACAGGGGTCCAGGATACGCAGTATTTT. The chain carries TRBV3-1 (or the pseudogene TRBV3-2) and TRBJ2-3; 8 bases align to TRBD1. With 4 bases clipped from V and 6 bases from J, the junction kept 6 bases outside the gene matches. This CDR3 spans 14 amino acids. Germline values: CDR1 LGHDT, CDR2 YNNKEL (reference sequence).

Only one count was recorded for this clone. The chain uses TRBV7-2 and TRBJ2-7, with TRBD2 matching 9 bases. Losses at the gene ends were 5 bases for V and 2 bases for J; bases not matched to a gene: 10. From germline, CDR1 is SGHTA and CDR2 FQGNSA. This CDR3 spans 16 amino acids. CDR3 region: CASSQAGAGGPYEQYF. Written as DNA, the CDR3 is TGTGCCAGCAGCCAAGCGGGGGCGGGGGGGCCCTACGAGCAGTACTTC.

V usage is TRBV9 and J usage is TRBJ2-1, with 7 bases fitting TRBD2. V gave up 7 bases and J gave up 7 bases; unmatched junction bases: 11. Germline assignment: CDR1 SGDLS and CDR2 YYNGEE. The CDR3 loop spans 14 amino acids. This CDR3 reads CASPGAGALNEQFF. CDR3 nucleotides: TGTGCCAGCCCCGGGGCGGGAGCTTTAAATGAGCAGTTCTTC.

This chain links TRBV2 with TRBJ1-1; 9 bases line up with TRBD1. Trimming cost V 6 bases and J 4 bases; bases outside gene matches: 0. This CDR3 is 12 amino acids long. The germline V gene encodes CDR1 SNHLY and CDR2 FYNNEI. For the CDR3, the DNA is TGTGCCAGCAGGGGACAGGGCACTGAAGCTTTCTTT. This codes for CASRGQGTEAFF. Variable domain in full (rest from reference TRBV2 and TRBJ1-1): EPEVTQTPSHQVTQMGQEVILRCVPISNHLYFYWYRQILGQKVEFLVSFYNNEISEKSEIFDDQFSVERPDGSNFTLKIRSTKLEDSAMYFCASRGQGTEAFFGQGTRLTVV.

The genes are TRBV30 and TRBJ2-1; D call uncertain. The CDR3 consists of 11 residues. V was clipped by 0 bases and J by 10 bases, with 7 bases between them. Looked up from germline, CDR1 is GTSNPN and CDR2 is SVGIG (reference sequence). CDR3 nucleotide sequence: TGTGCCTGGAGTGTACAATGGGAGCAGTTCTTC. It yields the protein CAWSVQWEQFF.

V usage is TRBV6-1 and J usage is TRBJ1-6; 9 bases fit TRBD1. The CDR3 has 15 amino acids. V lost 3 bases and J lost 10; bases outside the gene matches: 7. Germline CDR1 is MNHNS and CDR2 is SASEGT. In DNA form, the CDR3 reads TGTGCCAGCAGTGAGTCGGGACAGGGAGAATCACCCCTCCACTTT. This translates into CASSESGQGESPLHF.

J is TRBJ2-7 and V is TRBV6-2 or TRBV6-3, with D possibly matching TRBD1 (5 bases). The length of the CDR3 is 15 residues. Germline CDR1 reads MNHEY; CDR2 reads SVGEGT. Trimming pared 6 bases from V and 0 bases from J, leaving 15 bases between. The CDR3 spells CASSLSTVISYEQYF. In DNA form, the CDR3 reads TGTGCCAGCAGCCTCTCGACAGTAATCTCCTACGAGCAGTACTTC.

V and J are TRBV14 and TRBJ2-2; no reliable D call. With 0 bases removed from V and 4 bases from J, the gap between germline ends came to 9 bases. CDR1 is SGHDN, CDR2 FVKESK, per germline. This CDR3 is built from 15 residues. The CDR3 sequence: CASSQDLSGTGELFF. The CDR3 coding sequence is TGTGCCAGCAGCCAAGATCTTTCAGGCACCGGGGAGCTGTTTTTT.

This clone came up once. At one end, the junction sequence differs from germline, possibly due to a read error. The rearrangement uses TRBV4-1 and TRBJ2-2; 16 nucleotides match TRBD2. CDR3 length: 16 amino acids. Germline-derived CDR1 and CDR2 are MGHRA and YSYEKL. CDR3 residues: CTSSRGLAGGPGELFF. CDR3 DNA: TGCACCAGCAGCCGGGGACTAGCGGGGGGGCCCGGGGAGCTGTTTTTT.

This clone was recorded a few times. The chain links TRBV5-6 to TRBJ1-2; TRBD1 is a possible D gene (6 bases). The V end lost 0 bases, the J end lost 7 bases, and 10 bases lay between the germline ends. The CDR3 totals 13 residues. Germline assignment: CDR1 SGHDT and CDR2 YYEEEE. The CDR3 DNA sequence: TGTGCCAGCAGCTTGGTGGGGGCGGCTGGCTACACCTTC. This translates into CASSLVGAAGYTF. The whole variable domain, filled in from reference TRBV5-6 and TRBJ1-2, reads DAGVTQSPTHLIKTRGQQVTLRCSPKSGHDTVSWYQQALGQGPQFIFQYYEEEERQRGNFPDRFSGHQFPNYSSELNVNALLLGDSALYLCASSLVGAAGYTFGSGTRLTVV.